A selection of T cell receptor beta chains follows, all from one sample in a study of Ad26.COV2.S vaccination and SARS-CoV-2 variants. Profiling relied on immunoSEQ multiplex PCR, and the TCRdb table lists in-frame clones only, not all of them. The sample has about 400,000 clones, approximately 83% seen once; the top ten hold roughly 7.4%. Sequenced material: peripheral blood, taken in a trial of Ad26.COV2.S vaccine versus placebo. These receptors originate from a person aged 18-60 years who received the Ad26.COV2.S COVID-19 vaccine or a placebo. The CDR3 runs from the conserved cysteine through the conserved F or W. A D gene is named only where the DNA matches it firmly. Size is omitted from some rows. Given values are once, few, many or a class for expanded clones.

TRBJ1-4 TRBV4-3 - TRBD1 CASSPKGAGGEKLFF TGCGCCAGCAGCCCCAAGGGGGCCGGGGGAGAAAAACTGTTTTTT
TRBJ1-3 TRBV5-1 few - CASSFQDTIYF TGCGCCAGCAGCTTCCAGGACACCATATATTTT
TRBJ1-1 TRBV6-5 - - CASSPITTRNTEAFF TGTGCCAGCAGTCCAATTACGACAAGAAACACTGAAGCTTTCTTT
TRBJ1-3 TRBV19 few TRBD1 CASSLDRNRNTIYF TGTGCCAGTAGCCTGGACAGGAACAGGAACACCATATATTTT
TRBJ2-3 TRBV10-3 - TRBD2 CAISELGLDVSTQYF TGTGCCATCAGTGAGTTGGGACTAGACGTTTCTACGCAGTATTTT
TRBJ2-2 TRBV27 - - CASGAENTGELFF TGTGCCAGCGGGGCAGAGAACACCGGGGAGCTGTTTTTT
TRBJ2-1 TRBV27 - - CASSWGAAPYNEQFF TGTGCCAGCAGTTGGGGAGCGGCACCCTACAATGAGCAGTTCTTC
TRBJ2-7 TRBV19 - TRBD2 CASSTRGGGSSYEQYF TGTGCCAGTAGTACTCGTGGGGGAGGGTCCAGCTACGAGCAGTACTTC
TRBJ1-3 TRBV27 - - CASSSSQGLSGNTIYF TGTGCCAGCAGTTCCTCTCAGGGCCTCTCTGGAAACACCATATATTTT
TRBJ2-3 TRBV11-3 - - CASSGVTDTQYF TGTGCCAGCTCGGGGGTCACAGATACGCAGTATTTT
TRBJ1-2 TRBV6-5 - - CASAPGGAGQRYTF TGTGCCAGCGCCCCCGGTGGGGCAGGCCAGCGCTACACCTTC
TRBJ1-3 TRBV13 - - CASRSTFGTGNTIYF TGTGCCAGCCGATCGACTTTCGGTACTGGAAACACCATATATTTT
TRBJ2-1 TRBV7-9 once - CASSLFGRGYNEQFF TGTGCCAGCAGCCTATTCGGGAGAGGGTACAATGAGCAGTTCTTC
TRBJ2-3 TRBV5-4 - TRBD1 CASRGAPGTGVDTQYF TGTGCCAGCAGGGGCGCCCCCGGGACAGGGGTAGATACGCAGTATTTT
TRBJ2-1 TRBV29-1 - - CSGRGQGYNEQFF TGCAGCGGACGGGGGCAAGGTTACAATGAGCAGTTCTTC
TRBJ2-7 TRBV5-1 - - CASSPSSPTYEQYF TGCGCCAGCAGCCCGTCGAGCCCAACCTACGAGCAGTACTTC
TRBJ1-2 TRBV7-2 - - CASSLSSYGYTF TGTGCCAGCAGCTTATCTTCCTATGGCTACACCTTC
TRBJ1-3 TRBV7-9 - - CASSLSVTSGNTIYF TGTGCCAGCAGCTTATCCGTAACCTCTGGAAACACCATATATTTT
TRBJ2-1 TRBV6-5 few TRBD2 CASSYTGGNNEQFF TGTGCCAGCAGTTATACGGGAGGTAACAATGAGCAGTTCTTC
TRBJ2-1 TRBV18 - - CASSPHNEQFF TGTGCCAGCTCCCCCCACAATGAGCAGTTCTTC
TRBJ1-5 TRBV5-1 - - CASSLEGWQPQHF TGCGCCAGCAGCTTGGAGGGTTGGCAGCCCCAGCATTTT
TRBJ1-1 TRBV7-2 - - CASSSQWTEAFF TGTGCCAGCAGCTCCCAGTGGACTGAAGCTTTCTTT
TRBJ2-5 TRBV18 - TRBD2 CASSPPSGEETQYF TGTGCCAGCTCACCACCGAGCGGGGAAGAGACCCAGTACTTC
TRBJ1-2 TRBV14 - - CASSQKGPVRGYGYTF TGTGCCAGCAGCCAAAAAGGACCAGTGAGGGGCTATGGCTACACCTTC
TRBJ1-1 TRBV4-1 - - CASSPRGRTEAFF TGCGCCAGCAGCCCCAGGGGCCGCACTGAAGCTTTCTTT
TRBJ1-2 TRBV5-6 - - CASSLVQLNYGYTF TGTGCCAGCAGCTTGGTACAGCTTAACTATGGCTACACCTTC
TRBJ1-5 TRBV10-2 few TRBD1 CASSFGTGSGQPQHF TGCGCCAGCAGTTTCGGGACAGGGTCTGGTCAGCCCCAGCATTTT
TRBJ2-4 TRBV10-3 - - CAISVGGAKNIQYF TGTGCCATCAGTGTTGGGGGAGCCAAAAACATTCAGTACTTC
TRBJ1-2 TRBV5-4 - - CASSLDRGTQSYTF TGTGCCAGCAGCTTAGATAGAGGGACCCAAAGCTACACCTTC
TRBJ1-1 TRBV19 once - CATSGGEFEAFF TGTGCCACCAGCGGAGGGGAATTTGAAGCTTTCTTT
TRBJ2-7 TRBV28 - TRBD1 CASSFPGQGSYEQYF TGTGCCAGCAGTTTCCCGGGACAGGGCTCCTACGAGCAGTACTTC
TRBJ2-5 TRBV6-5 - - CASGVFQETQYF TGTGCCAGCGGGGTCTTCCAAGAGACCCAGTACTTC
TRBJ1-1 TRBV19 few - CASRLDSTEAFF TGTGCCAGTAGACTTGACAGCACTGAAGCTTTCTTT
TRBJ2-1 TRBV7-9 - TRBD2 CASSVSGTSYNEQFF TGTGCCAGCAGCGTTAGCGGGACGAGCTACAATGAGCAGTTCTTC
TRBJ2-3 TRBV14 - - CASSQGQTSTDTQYF TGTGCCAGCAGCCAAGGACAGACTAGCACAGATACGCAGTATTTT
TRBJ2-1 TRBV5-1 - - CASSLAVADYEQFF TGCGCCAGCAGCTTGGCGGTAGCTGACTATGAGCAGTTCTTC
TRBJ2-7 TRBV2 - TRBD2 CASAGEDGGQYF TGTGCCAGCGCGGGAGAGGATGGGGGGCAGTACTTC
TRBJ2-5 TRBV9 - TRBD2 CASTFRGGTEETQYF TGTGCCAGCACCTTCCGGGGGGGGACTGAAGAGACCCAGTACTTC
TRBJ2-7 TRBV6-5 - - CASSTGASYEQYF TGTGCCAGCAGCACTGGGGCGAGTTACGAGCAGTACTTC
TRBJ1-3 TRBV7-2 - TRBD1 CASSTGTVSGNTIYF TGTGCCAGCAGTACCGGGACAGTCTCTGGAAACACCATATATTTT
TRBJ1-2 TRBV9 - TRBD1 CASSRSTGINYGYTF TGTGCCAGCAGCCGTTCGACAGGGATTAACTATGGCTACACCTTC
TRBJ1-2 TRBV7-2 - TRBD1 CASSLGQLPNYGYTF TGTGCCAGCAGCTTGGGACAGCTTCCTAACTATGGCTACACCTTC
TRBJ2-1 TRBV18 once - CASSVSVSYNEQFF TGTGCCAGCTCAGTCAGTGTATCCTACAATGAGCAGTTCTTC
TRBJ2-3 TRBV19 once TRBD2 CASSISGAGDTQYF TGTGCCAGTAGTATTAGCGGAGCGGGGGATACGCAGTATTTT
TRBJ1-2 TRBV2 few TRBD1 CASSLQGRNYGYTF TGTGCCAGCAGTCTACAGGGGCGGAACTATGGCTACACCTTC